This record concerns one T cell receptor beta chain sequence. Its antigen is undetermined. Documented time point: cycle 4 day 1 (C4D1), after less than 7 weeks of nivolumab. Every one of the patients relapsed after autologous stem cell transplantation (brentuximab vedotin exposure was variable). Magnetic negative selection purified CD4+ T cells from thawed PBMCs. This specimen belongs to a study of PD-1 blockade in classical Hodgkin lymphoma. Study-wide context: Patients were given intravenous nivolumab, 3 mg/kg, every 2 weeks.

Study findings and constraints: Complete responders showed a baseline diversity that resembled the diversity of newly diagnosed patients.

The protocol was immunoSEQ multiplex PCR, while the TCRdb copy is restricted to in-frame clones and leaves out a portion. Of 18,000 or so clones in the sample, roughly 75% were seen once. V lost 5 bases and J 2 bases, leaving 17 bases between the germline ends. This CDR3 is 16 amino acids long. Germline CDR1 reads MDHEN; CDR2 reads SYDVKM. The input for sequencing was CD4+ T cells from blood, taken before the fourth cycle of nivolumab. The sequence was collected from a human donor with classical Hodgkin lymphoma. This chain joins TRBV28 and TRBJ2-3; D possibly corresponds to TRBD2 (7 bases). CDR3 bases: TGTGCCAGCAGTGTGGGGGGGCCGTTAATCACAGATACGCAGTATTTT. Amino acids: CASSVGGPLITDTQYF.